The present entry profiles one TCR beta chain with its context. Its antigen is unknown. The sample is drawn from a study of OX40 agonist ivuxolimab in advanced cancers. The wider study: Enrolled patients in dose escalation had cancers that were hepatocellular carcinoma, melanoma, renal cell or head and neck cancer.

CDR3 length equals 15 residues. The V gene's germline CDR1 is SEHNR and CDR2 FQNEAQ (reference sequence). V lost 6 bases and J lost 0, with 12 bases in between. Clones were read by immunoSEQ multiplex PCR, and TCRdb kept only the in-frame ones, dropping some. The sample lists roughly 25,000 clones, about three quarters occurring once. Study observations and caveats: CD4+ and CD8+ T cells in blood underwent clonal expansion by week 6 at 0.1 to 3.0 mg/kg.

The chain recombines TRBV7-9 with TRBJ1-3, with D maybe TRBD1 (5 bases). The sequence derives from an adult with an advanced solid tumor such as melanoma, head and neck, liver or kidney cancer. Sequencing used CD4+ or CD8+ T cells sorted from blood, obtained in a trial of the OX40 agonist ivuxolimab. CDR3 region: CASRSDSFSGNTIYF. CDR3 nucleotide sequence: TGTGCCAGCAGGTCCGACAGCTTCTCTGGAAACACCATATATTTT.